The 26 T cell receptor beta chains presented below share a single source sample, sequenced in a study of low-dose radiotherapy and immunotherapy resistance in tumors. Sample time point: after trial treatment. Treatment noted: LDRT plus nivolumab, ipilimumab, low-dose cyclophosphamide and aspirin (RACIN trial). Covering alpha and beta chains, TRAV- and TRBV-specific primers were used for the first-strand cDNA. TCR amplification involved about 18 PCR cycles with a constant-region primer and V-primer adapter. TCRdb reprocessed the reads via MiXCR and lists one record per CDR3 protein. The data hold more than 30,000 distinct CDR3 sequences, with around 47% observed a single time. Here the sequenced sample was PBMCs, taken after low-dose radiotherapy plus immunotherapy. Every receptor here comes from a male donor with gallbladder cancer.

The CDR3 sequence is CASSVGAGGPSQETQYF. CDR3 DNA: TGTGCCAGCAGCGTCGGAGCGGGGGGGCCGTCTCAGGAGACCCAGTACTTC. V and J are TRBV9 and TRBJ2-5; 10 nucleotides line up with TRBD2. Germline CDR1 is SGDLS and CDR2 is YYNGEE. The CDR3 has 17 residues. J was trimmed by 5 bases and V by 2 bases; bases with no gene match: 12.

V gene TRBV29-1 combines with J gene TRBJ2-1; D remains unclear. CDR1 is SQVTM and CDR2 is ANQGSEA in the germline V gene. The CDR3 sequence is 10 residues long. V was shortened by 7 bases and J by 7 bases, with 8 bases between the two germline ends. The CDR3 bases are TGCAGCGCCGGTTTAAATGAGCAGTTCTTC. Amino acid sequence: CSAGLNEQFF.

The chain uses TRBV2 and TRBJ2-5; maybe TRBD1 (6 bases). The CDR3 has 13 residues. CDR1 and CDR2 (germline): SNHLY, FYNNEI. The ends were cut back, 8 bases at V and 5 bases at J, with 15 bases in the middle. CDR3 sequence: CASQQGRWETQYF. CDR3 bases: TGTGCCAGCCAACAGGGTCGGTGGGAGACCCAGTACTTC.

There are many counts of this clonotype. The J gene is TRBJ2-1, the V gene TRBV7-2, with D perhaps TRBD1 (6 bases). Per the germline V gene, CDR1 is SGHTA and CDR2 is FQGNSA. Trimming took off 1 base at V and 3 bases at J, with 10 bases between the two ends. CDR3 size: 15 residues. This chain's CDR3 is CASSLGRGIYNEQFF. For the CDR3, the DNA is TGTGCCAGCAGCTTAGGAAGGGGGATCTACAATGAGCAGTTCTTC. The variable domain in full, completed from reference TRBV7-2 and TRBJ2-1, reads GAGVSQSPSNKVTEKGKDVELRCDPISGHTALYWYRQSLGQGLEFLIYFQGNSAPDKSGLPSDRFSAERTGGSVSTLTIQRTQQEDSAVYLCASSLGRGIYNEQFFGPGTRLTVL.

This clonotype has just a few counts. This probably arose from a read error, given a far larger clone one base away. The chain uses TRBV5-1 and TRBJ2-7; 7 bases line up with TRBD2. The J segment lost 7 bases and the V segment lost 6 bases, leaving 19 bases of the junction unmatched. This CDR3 has 16 amino acids. In germline, CDR1 is SGHRS, CDR2 YFSETQ. CDR3 nucleotides: TGCGCCAGCAAGCCCCGCACGGGAGGCGAATACAATGAGCAGTACTTC. The encoded protein is CASKPRTGGEYNEQYF.

For this clonotype: A far larger clone is one base from this, pointing to a likely read error. The V call is TRBV2, the J call TRBJ2-3; TRBD1 is a possible D gene (5 bases). Trimming removed 5 bases at V and 8 bases at J, with 8 bases between. The CDR3 covers 11 residues. From germline, CDR1 is SNHLY and CDR2 FYNNEI. In DNA, the CDR3 is TGTGCCAGCAGTTTAAGGGGTACGCAGTATTTT. This encodes CASSLRGTQYF.

The rearrangement joins TRBV9 to TRBJ2-2, with D unclear. Looked up from germline, CDR1 is SGDLS and CDR2 is YYNGEE. The CDR3 extends over 13 amino acids. V was trimmed by 3 bases and J by 0 bases, leaving 3 bases between them. The CDR3 DNA reads TGTGCCAGCAGCGCCGCGAACACCGGGGAGCTGTTTTTT. It translates to CASSAANTGELFF. The full variable domain, rest sourced from reference TRBV9 and TRBJ2-2, is DSGVTQTPKHLITATGQRVTLRCSPRSGDLSVYWYQQSLDQGLQFLIQYYNGEERAKGNILERFSAQQFPDLHSELNLSSLELGDSALYFCASSAANTGELFFGEGSRLTVL.

In its sample, this clonotype was seen many times. The chain links TRBV5-1 to TRBJ1-2; D may be TRBD1 (6 bases). The CDR3 loop spans 15 amino acids. The V end lost 4 bases, the J end lost 6 bases, and 19 bases lay between the germline ends. CDR1 and CDR2 (germline): SGHRS, YFSETQ. The CDR3 DNA reads as TGCGCCAGCAGCCTAGCGCCCTCCGGGACAAATGGCTACACCTTC. Amino acids: CASSLAPSGTNGYTF.

The chain couples TRBV4-1 to TRBJ2-3; 9 bases agree with TRBD2. With V trimmed by 0 bases and J by 1 base, 8 bases remained unmatched. Germline V gene sequence: CDR1 MGHRA, CDR2 YSYEKL. The CDR3 is 18 amino acids. For the CDR3, the DNA is TGCGCCAGCAGCCAAGAGGAAGGGCAGCGGGGGGGCACAGATACGCAGTATTTT. Amino acids: CASSQEEGQRGGTDTQYF.

Points on this clonotype: A single base is all that separates this from a far larger clone, so a read error is likely. The rearrangement links TRBV5-5 to TRBJ2-7, with TRBD2 matching 8 bases. The CDR3 consists of 15 residues. Germline-derived CDR1 and CDR2 are SGHKS and YYEKEE (reference sequence). Losses at the gene ends were 2 bases for V and 5 bases for J; bases not matched to a gene: 9. CDR3 protein: CASSLVRGLVHEQYF. Here the CDR3 DNA reads TGTGCCAGCAGCTTAGTGCGGGGACTAGTGCACGAGCAGTACTTC.

The chain recombines TRBV12-3 or TRBV12-4 with TRBJ1-1, with no clear D. Trimming pared 6 bases from V and 0 bases from J, leaving 5 bases between. The CDR3 has 12 amino acids. The CDR3 nucleotides read TGTGCCAGCAGAACCATGAACACTGAAGCTTTCTTT. Its translation: CASRTMNTEAFF.

A note on this clonotype: This likely stems from a read error, as it lies one base from a far larger clone. The V and J genes are TRBV20-1 and TRBJ2-7; D may correspond to TRBD1 or TRBD2 (6 bases each). Deletions cut 7 bases from V and 7 bases from J, with 17 bases between. The CDR3 runs to 12 residues. Germline V gene data show CDR1 as DFQATT and CDR2 as SNEGSKA (reference sequence). This CDR3 is CSGEGGKNEQYF. DNA for the CDR3: TGCAGTGGTGAGGGGGGTAAGAATGAGCAGTACTTC.

Points on this clonotype: A far more abundant clone sits one base away, making this likely a read error. The rearrangement joins TRBV7-9 to TRBJ1-2, with 9 bases fitting TRBD1. The length of the CDR3 is 13 residues. Germline CDR1 SEHNR, CDR2 FQNEAQ (reference sequence). CDR3 sequence reads: CASCVGQGLGYTF. CDR3 nucleotides: TGCGCCAGCTGCGTGGGACAGGGCCTTGGCTACACCTTC. The complete variable domain, with remaining parts taken from reference TRBV7-9 and TRBJ1-2, reads DTGVSQNPRHKITKRGQNVTFRCDPISEHNRLYWYRQTLGQGPEFLTYFQNEAQLEKSRLLSDRFSAERPKGSFSTLEIQRTEQGDSAMYLCASCVGQGLGYTFGSGTRLTVV.

V usage is TRBV20-1 and J usage is TRBJ1-1; TRBD1 might be the D (6 bases). The CDR3 is made up of 15 amino acids. Germline CDR1 is DFQATT and CDR2 is SNEGSKA (reference sequence). V gave up 0 bases and J gave up 2 bases, with 13 bases separating them. The chain's CDR3 is CSARDRGGTNTEAFF. CDR3 sequence (DNA): TGCAGTGCTAGAGATCGAGGGGGAACAAACACTGAAGCTTTCTTT.

The J gene is TRBJ2-5, the V gene TRBV29-1; 7 bases agree with TRBD2. V shed 6 bases, J shed 5 bases, and the junction held 9 bases outside the gene matches. The CDR3 runs to 13 residues. Germline V gene lookup returns CDR1 SQVTM and CDR2 ANQGSEA. This chain's CDR3 is CSVRGGEGETQYF. CDR3 nucleotide sequence: TGCAGCGTGAGGGGCGGGGAGGGGGAGACCCAGTACTTC.

For this clonotype: A far larger clone is only one base removed, so a read error is likely. CDR3 coding DNA: TGTGCCAGCAGTCCCCCCGGGACGGTCTACGGGCAGTACTTC. Protein: CASSPPGTVYGQYF. The chain recombines TRBV28 with TRBJ2-1; TRBD1 or TRBD2 may be the D gene (5 bases each). TRBJ2-7 matches the DNA end more closely, so the J call is doubtful. The CDR3 contains 14 residues. Germline assignment: CDR1 MDHEN and CDR2 SYDVKM.

This clonotype was counted only a few times. The chain is built from TRBV30 and TRBJ2-1; 7 bases line up with TRBD2. This CDR3 region has 13 residues. Germline-derived CDR1 and CDR2 are GTSNPN and SVGIG (reference sequence). V lost 6 bases, J lost 0 bases, and 2 bases stayed unmatched. The CDR3 region is CACGRSSYNEQFF. The CDR3 DNA is TGTGCCTGCGGGAGGAGCTCCTACAATGAGCAGTTCTTC. Variable domain in full (rest from reference TRBV30 and TRBJ2-1): SQTIHQWPATLVQPVGSPLSLECTVEGTSNPNLYWYRQAAGRGLQLLFYSVGIGQISSEVPQNLSASRPQDRQFILSSKKLLLSDSGFYLCACGRSSYNEQFFGPGTRLTVL.

This clonotype was detected many times. The CDR3 coding sequence is TGCAGCGTCGCGGACAGGCTGTACGAGCAGTACTTC. Its protein is CSVADRLYEQYF. This chain uses TRBV29-1 with TRBJ2-7, with TRBD1 matching over 7 bases. The germline gives CDR1 SQVTM, CDR2 ANQGSEA. Trimming removed 6 bases from V and 4 bases from J; junction bases left unmatched: 6. The CDR3 runs to 12 residues.

This clonotype was observed many times. A read error may account for a junction end that differs from germline. The gene calls are TRBV5-4 and TRBJ2-2, with D possibly TRBD2 on 5 matching bases. This CDR3 has 16 amino acids. The germline V gene encodes CDR1 SGHNT and CDR2 YYREEE (reference sequence). The CDR3 region has the DNA TGCGCCAGCAGCCTTGTGGTAGCGAAGAACACCGGGGAGCTGTTTTTT. It is translated as CASSLVVAKNTGELFF.

The chain is built from TRBV28 and TRBJ2-1; the match to TRBD1 covers 9 bases. V lost 6 bases, J lost 6 bases, and 3 bases stayed unmatched. CDR1 is MDHEN, CDR2 SYDVKM, per germline. The CDR3 spans 13 residues. This CDR3 is CASRWTGANEQFF. The CDR3 coding sequence is TGTGCCAGCAGGTGGACAGGGGCCAATGAGCAGTTCTTC.

The chain links TRBV7-2 to TRBJ2-7; TRBD2 might be the D (8 bases). The CDR3 contains 17 residues. Germline lookup yields CDR1 SGHTA and CDR2 FQGNSA. Trimming removed 5 bases from V and 3 bases from J, with 23 bases in between. In DNA form, the CDR3 reads TGTGCCAGCAGCCCAGGGGGGTTCCGGGGGGGTGGCTACGAGCAGTACTTC. Protein product: CASSPGGFRGGGYEQYF.

The chain links TRBV12-3 or TRBV12-4 to TRBJ2-3, with 8 bases fitting TRBD1. The CDR3 length is 15 residues. V gave up 5 bases and J gave up 2 bases; unmatched junction bases: 6. CDR3 nucleotide sequence: TGTGCCAGCAGTCGCAGGGGGCAGTTCACAGATACGCAGTATTTT. Protein product: CASSRRGQFTDTQYF.

This clonotype was seen at least ten times. This CDR3 is CASSPLAGGHYNEQFF. CDR3 bases: TGTGCCAGCAGCCCTTTAGCGGGAGGGCATTACAATGAGCAGTTCTTC. The chain links TRBV3-1 to TRBJ2-1, with 11 positions matching TRBD2. The CDR3 runs 16 residues. Unmatched junction bases numbered 6, after V lost 4 bases and J lost 4 bases. Per germline, CDR1 LGHDT and CDR2 YNNKEL (reference sequence).

This chain uses TRBV5-1 with TRBJ2-6; 7 positions match TRBD1. Per germline, CDR1 SGHRS and CDR2 YFSETQ. The CDR3 has 19 amino acids. With V trimmed by 0 bases and J by 2 bases, 11 bases remained unmatched. This CDR3 is CASSLVSGGSPPGANVLTF. The CDR3 nucleotides are TGCGCCAGCAGCTTGGTGTCAGGGGGTTCCCCCCCTGGGGCCAACGTCCTGACTTTC.

This clonotype was recorded once. CDR3 in amino acids: CASSPGITDTQYF. The CDR3 DNA follows: TGTGCCAGCAGCCCGGGGATCACAGATACGCAGTATTTT. The genes are TRBV28 and TRBJ2-3; tentative D call: TRBD2 (5 bases). V dropped 6 bases and J dropped 2 bases, with 9 bases sitting between them. Germline V gene lookup returns CDR1 MDHEN and CDR2 SYDVKM. CDR3 length: 13 residues.

The gene calls are TRBV28 and TRBJ1-3; a possible D gene is TRBD1 (6 bases). Germline lookup yields CDR1 MDHEN and CDR2 SYDVKM. The CDR3 covers 15 residues. Trimming took 2 bases from V and 8 from J, leaving 16 bases between them. The CDR3 region has the DNA TGTGCCAGCAGTTTAGCAGGGGCAGGGGCGGACACCATATATTTT. This codes for CASSLAGAGADTIYF.